This T cell receptor (beta chain) was captured by sequencing in a study of T cells in Graves' hyperthyroidism and ophthalmopathy. Looking at the study overall: Upon initial diagnosis and before any treatment, peripheral blood was collected. Study-wide results and limits: The majority of expanded thyroid clonotypes above 0.001 also appeared in blood. Ophthalmopathy could be told apart from stable hyperthyroidism with a 13 V-J model.

This clonotype was counted ten times or more. Its antigen is currently unknown. This CDR3 has 15 amino acids. From germline, CDR1 is ENHRY and CDR2 SYGVKD. With V trimmed by 4 bases and J by 1 base, 6 bases remained unmatched. Clinical symptoms, serum thyroxine and TRAb, thyroid ultrasound and orbital computed tomography together formed the diagnostic basis. The CDR3 regions of TCR beta were amplified from RNA transcripts. First-round RT-PCR of the TCR CDR3 relied on the HTBI primer set. In TCRdb, the multiplex PCR reads were re-called with MiXCR into one record per CDR3 protein. The sample carries about 680,000 distinct CDR3 sequences, around a third recorded once.

This chain connects TRBV10-3 to TRBJ1-1, with TRBD1 matching 7 bases. This clonotype was obtained from a woman aged 40 to 50 with Graves' hyperthyroidism. Sequencing used blood. This chain's CDR3 is CAISGGDSQNTEAFF. In nucleotides, the CDR3 is TGTGCCATCAGTGGGGGGGACAGTCAGAACACTGAAGCTTTCTTT.